One sample yielded the 23 T cell receptor beta chains listed below, sequenced in a study of blood T cell repertoires in COVID-19. The data were produced by immunoSEQ multiplex PCR, yet TCRdb's version contains in-frame clones alone and is incomplete. The sample lists 75,000 to 100,000 clones, 80% to 90% occurring once. Sequencing input: peripheral blood. These receptors were obtained from a human donor in a cohort sampled during active COVID-19.

The CDR3 spells CASSLAGIYGYTF. DNA of the CDR3: TGTGCCAGCAGCTTAGCCGGTATCTATGGCTACACCTTC. The rearrangement joins TRBV13 to TRBJ1-2; D is unclear. The germline CDR1 and CDR2 sequences are PRHDT and FYEKMQ (reference sequence). The CDR3 spans 13 residues. Trimming left V 1 base short and J 4 bases short, with 7 bases between.

The chain has TRBV19 and TRBJ2-3; tentative D call: TRBD1 (5 bases). The length of the CDR3 is 13 residues. V gave up 7 bases and J gave up 3 bases, with 11 bases separating them. Germline V gives CDR1 LNHDA, CDR2 SQIVND (reference sequence). The CDR3 bases are TGTGCCAGTACAGGGTTCTTAACAGATACGCAGTATTTT. Translated: CASTGFLTDTQYF.

The rearrangement joins TRBV19 to TRBJ2-7; 9 nucleotides agree with TRBD1. Trimming took 5 bases from V and 3 from J; bases not matched to a gene: 5. This CDR3 comprises 14 residues. From germline, CDR1 is LNHDA and CDR2 SQIVND (reference sequence). As DNA, the CDR3 is TGTGCCAGTAGTGAACAGGGGGCAGTCTACGAGCAGTACTTC. The encoded protein is CASSEQGAVYEQYF.

The V call is TRBV28, the J call TRBJ2-7; TRBD2 agrees at 12 bases. This CDR3 comprises 16 residues. CDR1 and CDR2 from the germline V gene are MDHEN and SYDVKM. V dropped 2 bases and J dropped 9; count of bases not matched to a gene: 11. In nucleotides, the CDR3 is TGTGCCAGCAGTTTACGAGGGCTAGCGGGAGGGCCTGCGCAGTACTTC. Its translation is CASSLRGLAGGPAQYF.

This rearrangement joins TRBV6-2 or TRBV6-3 to TRBJ2-2, with a tentative D call TRBD2 (6 bases). Germline V gene lookup returns CDR1 MNHEY and CDR2 SVGEGT. CDR3 size: 13 residues. Trimming shortened V by 4 bases and J by 5 bases, and 8 bases separated the two germline ends. Here the CDR3 DNA reads TGTGCCAGCAGTTGGGGGGAAACCGGGGAGCTGTTTTTT. Amino acid sequence: CASSWGETGELFF.

CDR3 nucleotide sequence: TGTGCCAGCAGTGCCGGGACTAGCGGGGGCCAAGAGACCCAGTACTTC. It yields the protein CASSAGTSGGQETQYF. This rearrangement joins TRBV6-1 to TRBJ2-5, with 14 bases aligning to TRBD2. This CDR3 comprises 16 residues. Germline V gene lookup returns CDR1 MNHNS and CDR2 SASEGT. V shed 4 bases, J shed 1 base, and the junction held 2 bases outside the gene matches.

The genes are TRBV5-4 and TRBJ1-4; TRBD1 is a possible D gene (5 bases). Germline V lookup: CDR1 SGHNT, CDR2 YYREEE (reference sequence). Trimming pared 0 bases from V and 2 bases from J, leaving 14 bases between. This CDR3 has 17 residues. The CDR3 sequence is CASSLGAGTGTNEKLFF. The CDR3 DNA reads TGTGCCAGCAGCTTGGGTGCGGGGACCGGGACTAATGAAAAACTGTTTTTT.

On this clone: Additional DNA sequences in this sample encode the identical CDR3. CDR3 nucleotide sequence: TGTGCCAGTAGTCCCCGTCCCCTAGCGGGACGGGGCACCGGGGAGCTGTTTTTT. It yields the protein CASSPRPLAGRGTGELFF. This chain links TRBV27 with TRBJ2-2; 9 nucleotides line up with TRBD2. The CDR3 is 18 amino acids. Germline lookup yields CDR1 MNHEY and CDR2 SMNVEV (reference sequence). V trimming: 9 bases; J trimming: 4 bases; junction bases outside the gene matches: 18.

The chain uses TRBV5-1 and TRBJ2-7, with no clear D. V lost 0 bases to trimming and J lost 5 bases, with 9 bases between them. Germline V gene data show CDR1 as SGHRS and CDR2 as YFSETQ. This CDR3 has 13 amino acids. The CDR3 loop is CASSLVVTNEQYF. The CDR3 bases are TGCGCCAGCAGCTTGGTAGTCACCAACGAGCAGTACTTC.

A note on this clone: Different DNA sequences within this sample yield the same CDR3. The chain joins TRBV7-2 to TRBJ2-3; D is perhaps TRBD2 (5 bases). The CDR3 loop spans 19 amino acids. V shed 5 bases and J shed 2 bases, with 26 bases lying between them. Germline V gene sequence: CDR1 SGHTA, CDR2 FQGNSA. The CDR3 is CASSLRTGWGVGLTDTQYF. CDR3 nucleotides: TGTGCCAGCAGCCTTCGGACGGGGTGGGGTGTGGGCCTCACAGATACGCAGTATTTT.

This chain connects TRBV7-2 to TRBJ2-1; possible D gene TRBD2, 7 bases. Germline values: CDR1 SGHTA, CDR2 FQGNSA. Trimming pared 4 bases from V and 9 bases from J, leaving 19 bases between. This CDR3 comprises 15 residues. CDR3 DNA: TGTGCCAGCAGCTCCCGGGACTACAGGGCCTTTGAGCAGTTCTTC. Protein product: CASSSRDYRAFEQFF.

V gene TRBV29-1 combines with J gene TRBJ2-2; 7 bases fit TRBD1. The germline CDR1 and CDR2 sequences are SQVTM and ANQGSEA. V shed 7 bases, J shed 2 bases, and the junction held 4 bases outside the gene matches. CDR3 size: 13 residues. The CDR3 nucleotides are TGCAGCGGGAGACAGGGAAACACCGGGGAGCTGTTTTTT. Its protein is CSGRQGNTGELFF.

The chain links TRBV5-4 to TRBJ2-1; 11 bases fit TRBD2. Looked up from germline, CDR1 is SGHNT and CDR2 is YYREEE (reference sequence). Unmatched junction bases numbered 14, after V lost 9 bases and J lost 9 bases. This CDR3 is 15 amino acids long. The CDR3 DNA reads TGTGCCACAACAGGATGGCTAGCGGGAGGAACTGAGCAGTTCTTC. This sequence encodes CATTGWLAGGTEQFF.

The V gene is TRBV11-1, the J gene TRBJ2-7, with D possibly TRBD2 on 5 matching bases. This CDR3 spans 16 amino acids. V gave up 2 bases and J gave up 2 bases, with 16 bases separating them. CDR1 is SGHAT and CDR2 is FQDESV in the germline V gene (reference sequence). CDR3 nucleotides: TGTGCCAGCAGCTTACAAGAGGGATCTATGACCTACGAGCAGTACTTC. This sequence encodes CASSLQEGSMTYEQYF.

The chain carries TRBV6-2 or TRBV6-3 and TRBJ1-1; 9 bases are shared with TRBD1. V was clipped by 0 bases and J by 1 base; unmatched bases: 3. The CDR3 is 16 amino acids. The germline V gene encodes CDR1 MNHEY and CDR2 SVGEGT. As DNA, the CDR3 is TGTGCCAGCAGTTACTCGACAGGGGGAAGGAACACTGAAGCTTTCTTT. Protein product: CASSYSTGGRNTEAFF.

CDR3 nucleotides: TGTGCCAGCAGCGCATTCATGGAGAACACGCGGGAGACCCAGTACTTC. Translating gives CASSAFMENTRETQYF. The chain employs TRBV11-2 and TRBJ2-5; D not resolved. Trimming removed 5 bases at V and 5 bases at J, with 21 bases between. Per germline, CDR1 SGHAT and CDR2 FQNNGV. The CDR3 totals 16 residues.

The sample holds a few counts of this clone. The chain recombines TRBV5-1 with TRBJ2-7; perhaps TRBD1 as D (6 bases). V gave up 3 bases and J gave up 3 bases, with 22 bases separating them. Germline CDR1 SGHRS, CDR2 YFSETQ. This CDR3 contains 17 residues. The CDR3, as DNA: TGCGCCAGCAGCTCGGACCTTTACCGGGACACGGGCTACGAGCAGTACTTC. Its translation: CASSSDLYRDTGYEQYF.

The chain uses TRBV4-1 and TRBJ1-5; D may be TRBD1 (5 bases). Germline loops: CDR1 MGHRA, CDR2 YSYEKL. This CDR3 region has 14 residues. The V gene lost 3 bases and the J gene lost 6 bases, with 12 bases spanning the gap. The CDR3 coding sequence is TGCGCCAGCAGCCAGGGGCGGTTTGGTCAGCCCCAGCATTTT. It encodes CASSQGRFGQPQHF.

The rearrangement uses TRBV28 and TRBJ2-7; TRBD1 matches 10 bases. Trimming cost V 5 bases and J 5 bases; bases outside gene matches: 6. The CDR3 has 14 residues. CDR1 and CDR2 from the germline V gene are MDHEN and SYDVKM. CDR3 amino acids: CASSPTGTGDEQYF. Written as DNA, the CDR3 is TGTGCCAGCAGTCCTACCGGGACAGGGGACGAGCAGTACTTC.

V gene TRBV6-2 or TRBV6-3 combines with J gene TRBJ1-1; unclear D gene. The CDR3 is made up of 12 amino acids. The germline V gene has CDR1 MNHEY and CDR2 SVGEGT. The V gene lost 8 bases and the J gene lost 5 bases, with 12 bases spanning the gap. CDR3 loop: CASGHLRTEAFF. DNA for the CDR3: TGTGCCAGCGGCCATCTTCGTACTGAAGCTTTCTTT.

This chain joins TRBV3-1 (or the pseudogene TRBV3-2) and TRBJ1-4, with unresolved D. Trimming removed 6 bases at V and 4 bases at J, with 3 bases between. The CDR3 is 11 residues long. CDR1 and CDR2 from the germline V gene are LGHDT and YNNKEL (reference sequence). The CDR3: CASSYNEKLFF. DNA for the CDR3: TGTGCCAGCAGTTATAATGAAAAACTGTTTTTT.

CDR3 residues: CASSKGQGDEKLFF. DNA of the CDR3: TGTGCCAGCAGCAAGGGACAGGGAGATGAAAAACTGTTTTTT. The chain has TRBV11-2 and TRBJ1-4, with 9 bases identical to TRBD1. This CDR3 has 14 amino acids. The ends lost 5 bases at V and 6 bases at J; junction bases unmatched: 4. Germline CDR1 reads SGHAT; CDR2 reads FQNNGV.

V is TRBV28 and J is TRBJ1-2; D is unclear. From germline, CDR1 is MDHEN and CDR2 SYDVKM. V lost 5 bases, J lost 4 bases, and 8 bases lay in between. The CDR3 is made up of 12 amino acids. The CDR3 nucleotides are TGTGCCAGCAGTGGCGGATTCTATGGCTACACCTTC. Amino acid sequence: CASSGGFYGYTF.